The next 32 T cell receptor beta chains were all read from a single sample in a study of blood T cell repertoires in COVID-19. TCRdb's copy holds only in-frame clones and misses some; the assay was immunoSEQ multiplex PCR. This repertoire shows about 91,000 clones, around 90% found once; its top ten account for about 5%. Sequencing was performed on peripheral blood. The receptors here all came from a woman over 75 with active COVID-19.

The chain combines TRBV6-2 or TRBV6-3 with TRBJ2-1, with 8 bases aligning to TRBD2. After removal of 6 bases from V and 3 bases from J, the junction contained 10 bases not matched to a gene. The germline V gene encodes CDR1 MNHEY and CDR2 SVGEGT. The CDR3 length is 16 residues. CDR3 sequence: CASSWTTSGHYNEQFF. CDR3 bases: TGTGCCAGCAGCTGGACAACTAGCGGACACTACAATGAGCAGTTCTTC.

The chain links TRBV9 to TRBJ2-1, with 13 bases matching TRBD2. Germline loops: CDR1 SGDLS, CDR2 YYNGEE. After removal of 0 bases from V and 5 bases from J, the junction contained 2 bases not matched to a gene. The CDR3 has 16 amino acids. In nucleotides, the CDR3 is TGTGCCAGCAGCGTAGGACTAGCGGGAGGCGACAATGAGCAGTTCTTC. As protein: CASSVGLAGGDNEQFF.

The V call is TRBV4-1, the J call TRBJ2-7; 7 positions match TRBD1. With V trimmed by 4 bases and J by 5 bases, 11 bases remained unmatched. The germline V gene encodes CDR1 MGHRA and CDR2 YSYEKL. The CDR3 contains 15 residues. CDR3 region: CASSPNRPGGDEQYF. The CDR3 DNA reads as TGCGCCAGCAGCCCTAACAGGCCAGGGGGTGACGAGCAGTACTTC.

Concerning this clone itself: Other DNA sequences in this specimen translate into the identical CDR3. The chain couples TRBV7-9 to TRBJ1-4, with D hard to call. The CDR3 contains 13 residues. Germline CDR1 SEHNR, CDR2 FQNEAQ (reference sequence). The ends were cut back, 5 bases at V and 1 base at J, with 5 bases in the middle. This CDR3 reads CASSRGTNEKLFF. CDR3 coding DNA: TGTGCCAGCAGCCGGGGAACTAATGAAAAACTGTTTTTT.

This chain links TRBV11-2 with TRBJ2-1; TRBD1 might be the D (6 bases). Trimming shortened V by 2 bases and J by 4 bases, and 12 bases separated the two germline ends. The CDR3 is 15 residues long. CDR1 SGHAT and CDR2 FQNNGV come from the germline V gene. CDR3 loop: CASSLSSTGYNEQFF. Here the CDR3 DNA reads TGTGCCAGCAGCTTATCCTCGACAGGTTACAATGAGCAGTTCTTC.

V and J are TRBV5-1 and TRBJ2-1; TRBD2 matches 12 bases. Germline V gene sequence: CDR1 SGHRS, CDR2 YFSETQ. V lost 3 bases to trimming and J lost 7 bases; unmatched junction nucleotides: 14. The CDR3 contains 18 residues. DNA for the CDR3: TGCGCCAGCAGCTGGTCCCTAGCGGGAGGGCCAAGTAGGAATGAGCAGTTCTTC. Its translation is CASSWSLAGGPSRNEQFF.

This clone was seen only once. The rearrangement uses TRBV18 and TRBJ2-3; no definite D call. Germline assignment: CDR1 KGHSH and CDR2 LQKENI. The CDR3 has 17 residues. Trimming cost V 3 bases and J 5 bases, with 21 bases left between them. The CDR3 DNA reads TGTGCCAGCTCACCTACATACCCCCCCAGTATGAAAGATACGCAGTATTTT. Its protein product is CASSPTYPPSMKDTQYF.

The chain couples TRBV7-2 to TRBJ2-7; the D gene is possibly TRBD1 (6 bases). Germline CDR1 SGHTA, CDR2 FQGNSA. The CDR3 has 14 residues. The germline V and J ends were trimmed by 1 base and 2 bases, with 9 bases remaining between them. The CDR3 DNA reads TGTGCCAGCAGCTTAGGCCAGGGGACCTACGAGCAGTACTTC. The encoded protein is CASSLGQGTYEQYF.

This chain uses TRBV6-5 with TRBJ2-5; 10 bases align to TRBD1. This CDR3 has 15 amino acids. Germline V gene sequence: CDR1 MNHEY, CDR2 SVGAGI. V shed 2 bases and J 4 bases; nucleotides not matched to a gene: 4. CDR3 amino acids: CASSYVGDRGETQYF. The CDR3, as DNA: TGTGCCAGCAGTTACGTCGGGGACAGGGGAGAGACCCAGTACTTC.

The chain recombines TRBV2 with TRBJ1-1; TRBD1 matches at 7 bases. The CDR3 covers 11 residues. V trimming: 9 bases; J trimming: 4 bases; junction bases outside the gene matches: 2. Germline CDR1 is SNHLY and CDR2 is FYNNEI. The CDR3 sequence is CARTGATEAFF. The CDR3 bases are TGTGCCAGAACAGGGGCCACTGAAGCTTTCTTT.

V and J are TRBV7-9 and TRBJ2-5, with TRBD2 matching 11 bases. Germline values: CDR1 SEHNR, CDR2 FQNEAQ (reference sequence). J was trimmed by 1 base and V by 7 bases; bases with no gene match: 11. The CDR3 has 17 residues. The CDR3: CASTVRPGTSGQETQYF. The CDR3 DNA sequence: TGTGCCAGCACGGTCAGGCCCGGGACTAGCGGCCAAGAGACCCAGTACTTC.

This clone was detected only a few times. V usage is TRBV15 and J usage is TRBJ2-7; perhaps TRBD2 as D (6 bases). The CDR3 totals 14 residues. Germline V gene lookup returns CDR1 LNHNV and CDR2 YYDKDF (reference sequence). With 5 bases removed from V and 4 bases from J, the gap between germline ends came to 15 bases. This CDR3 is CATSQGLGGYEQYF. CDR3 DNA sequence: TGTGCCACCAGCCAAGGTCTTGGGGGGTACGAGCAGTACTTC.

This chain links TRBV4-2 with TRBJ2-2, with D tentatively TRBD2 (5 bases). CDR3 size: 16 residues. V was shortened by 5 bases and J by 0 bases, with 13 bases between the two germline ends. Looked up from germline, CDR1 is LGHNA and CDR2 is YNFKEQ. In DNA form, the CDR3 reads TGTGCCAGCAGCAGGCGATTGGGAGCGAACACCGGGGAGCTGTTTTTT. Translation gives CASSRRLGANTGELFF.

V usage is TRBV21-1 and J usage is TRBJ2-7; the table calls TRBD1, which could not be checked here. TRBV21-1 is listed as a pseudogene. This CDR3 comprises 19 residues. In nucleotides, the CDR3 is TGTGCCAGCAGCGCCCGAGGGGGACAGGGAGTGTGGAGGACCTACGAGCAGTACTTC. This encodes CASSARGGQGVWRTYEQYF.

In its sample, this clone was seen a few times. J is TRBJ1-3 and V is TRBV21-1; the D call TRBD1 from the table was never checked on the DNA. TRBV21-1 is a known pseudogene. This CDR3 is 15 amino acids long. The CDR3 nucleotides read TGTGCCAGCGGTACCGACAGGGTTGACGGAAACACCATATATTTT. Translation gives CASGTDRVDGNTIYF.

The rearrangement links TRBV10-3 to TRBJ2-7; TRBD2 matches at 10 bases. The CDR3 length is 15 residues. Germline lookup yields CDR1 ENHRY and CDR2 SYGVKD. Germline trimming cut 4 bases from V and 2 bases from J; bases unmatched to any gene: 5. CDR3 in DNA: TGTGCCATCAGTGCTTCTAGCGGGGGAGCCTACGAGCAGTACTTC. Protein product: CAISASSGGAYEQYF.

The chain carries TRBV18 and TRBJ2-1, with D tentatively TRBD1 (5 bases). CDR1 is KGHSH and CDR2 is LQKENI in the germline V gene. V lost 6 bases, J lost 2 bases, and 11 bases lay in between. The CDR3 consists of 14 residues. Here the CDR3 DNA reads TGTGCCAGCTCTCGCGACAGAGCCTACAATGAGCAGTTCTTC. Encoded protein: CASSRDRAYNEQFF.

The chain links TRBV5-1 to TRBJ1-3, with D unresolved. CDR3 size: 14 residues. V lost 3 bases to trimming and J lost 4 bases, with 11 bases between them. Germline V gene sequence: CDR1 SGHRS, CDR2 YFSETQ. In nucleotides, the CDR3 is TGCGCCAGCAGCTACGAGGGAGAAGGAAACACCATATATTTT. Protein: CASSYEGEGNTIYF.

The genes are TRBV29-1 and TRBJ2-3; D is unresolved. Trimming pared 4 bases from V and 4 bases from J, leaving 9 bases between. The length of the CDR3 is 12 residues. CDR1 is SQVTM, CDR2 ANQGSEA, per germline. CDR3 in DNA: TGCAGCGTTGGAAGCGTCTCAGATACGCAGTATTTT. It codes for CSVGSVSDTQYF.

This sequence joins TRBV6-5 and TRBJ2-7, with TRBD2 matching 10 bases. After removal of 0 bases from V and 2 bases from J, the junction contained 4 bases not matched to a gene. CDR1 MNHEY and CDR2 SVGAGI come from the germline V gene. The CDR3 covers 16 residues. This CDR3 is CASSYSGLAGAYEQYF. The DNA for the CDR3 is TGTGCCAGCAGTTACTCGGGGCTAGCGGGAGCCTACGAGCAGTACTTC.

J is TRBJ2-2 and V is TRBV4-2, with 7 bases lining up with TRBD1. CDR1 and CDR2 (germline): LGHNA, YNFKEQ. V dropped 5 bases and J dropped 4; count of bases not matched to a gene: 7. CDR3 length: 15 amino acids. The CDR3 protein is CASSGRDRRTGELFF. Here the CDR3 DNA reads TGTGCCAGCAGCGGCCGGGACAGACGCACCGGGGAGCTGTTTTTT.

The V call is TRBV4-1, the J call TRBJ2-4; the D is unclear. CDR1 is MGHRA and CDR2 is YSYEKL in the germline V gene. The V and J ends lost 2 bases and 2 bases respectively, with 13 bases between them. This CDR3 contains 16 residues. For the CDR3, the DNA is TGCGCCAGCAGCCAATATCCACTCGAAACCAAAAACATTCAGTACTTC. Translation: CASSQYPLETKNIQYF.

V gene TRBV4-2 combines with J gene TRBJ2-2; TRBD2 matches 12 bases. V gave up 4 bases and J gave up 5 bases; unmatched junction bases: 2. Per the germline V gene, CDR1 is LGHNA and CDR2 is YNFKEQ. CDR3 size: 15 residues. As DNA, the CDR3 is TGTGCCAGCAGCCCAGGGACTAGCGGGACCGGGGAGCTGTTTTTT. Translated: CASSPGTSGTGELFF.

This chain joins TRBV4-1 and TRBJ2-1; 11 nucleotides match TRBD2. Germline values: CDR1 MGHRA, CDR2 YSYEKL. The CDR3 spans 17 residues. The junction had 5 bases not matched to a gene; V was cut back by 1 base and J by 3 bases. The CDR3 coding sequence is TGCGCCAGCAGCCAAGTAGCGGGAGGGCCGGGCTACAATGAGCAGTTCTTC. It codes for CASSQVAGGPGYNEQFF.

This chain connects TRBV5-4 to TRBJ1-2, with D possibly being TRBD1 (6 bases). V lost 4 bases to trimming and J lost 3 bases, with 19 bases between them. The CDR3 is 16 residues long. Germline CDR1 reads SGHNT; CDR2 reads YYREEE (reference sequence). The CDR3: CASSRGGARQYYGYTF. As DNA, the CDR3 is TGTGCCAGCAGCCGGGGGGGGGCCAGACAGTACTATGGCTACACCTTC.

The chain employs TRBV28 and TRBJ1-1, with no clear D. V lost 6 bases and J 0 bases, leaving 14 bases between the germline ends. The CDR3 contains 15 residues. From germline, CDR1 is MDHEN and CDR2 SYDVKM. The chain's CDR3 is CASSQNEEMNTEAFF. CDR3 nucleotide sequence: TGTGCCAGCAGCCAGAATGAGGAGATGAACACTGAAGCTTTCTTT.

This clone came up a few times. This chain uses TRBV20-1 with TRBJ1-2; D gene ambiguous. Looked up from germline, CDR1 is DFQATT and CDR2 is SNEGSKA (reference sequence). V lost 3 bases and J lost 4, with 15 bases in between. CDR3 length equals 14 residues. CDR3 sequence (DNA): TGCAGTGCTAGTTTTCAGGCCAACTCCTATGGCTACACCTTC. Protein product: CSASFQANSYGYTF.

The chain has TRBV28 and TRBJ2-1; D gene uncertain. Germline assignment: CDR1 MDHEN and CDR2 SYDVKM. The V and J ends lost 4 bases and 6 bases respectively, with 10 bases between them. This CDR3 is 13 amino acids long. CDR3 sequence: CASSSHLANEQFF. The CDR3 nucleotides are TGTGCCAGCAGTTCCCACCTGGCCAATGAGCAGTTCTTC.

The chain has TRBV18 and TRBJ1-5; TRBD1 agrees at 8 bases. The CDR3 extends over 16 amino acids. Germline loops: CDR1 KGHSH, CDR2 LQKENI. J was trimmed by 3 bases and V by 4 bases; bases with no gene match: 8. CDR3 nucleotide sequence: TGTGCCAGCTCACGGTCAGGGGGCAGGAACAATCAGCCCCAGCATTTT. Translated: CASSRSGGRNNQPQHF.

The rearrangement links TRBV2 to TRBJ2-2; possibly TRBD2 for D (7 bases). The CDR3 is made up of 14 amino acids. V lost 7 bases, J lost 7 bases, and 16 bases lay in between. Germline V gives CDR1 SNHLY, CDR2 FYNNEI. CDR3 amino acids: CASKGGGHGGELFF. The DNA of the CDR3 is TGTGCCAGCAAGGGGGGAGGGCATGGCGGGGAGCTGTTTTTT. Full variable domain (rest looked up from reference TRBV2 and TRBJ2-2): EPEVTQTPSHQVTQMGQEVILRCVPISNHLYFYWYRQILGQKVEFLVSFYNNEISEKSEIFDDQFSVERPDGSNFTLKIRSTKLEDSAMYFCASKGGGHGGELFFGEGSRLTVL.

The chain links TRBV5-1 to TRBJ2-1, with TRBD2 matching over 11 bases. V lost 5 bases, J lost 4 bases, and 11 bases stayed unmatched. The CDR3 totals 17 residues. CDR1 SGHRS and CDR2 YFSETQ come from the germline V gene. The DNA of the CDR3 is TGCGCCAGCAGACGGACTAGCGGGTCTTTTCCGTACAATGAGCAGTTCTTC. Translated: CASRRTSGSFPYNEQFF.

The chain couples TRBV5-1 to TRBJ1-6; possibly TRBD1 for D (6 bases). V was trimmed by 4 bases and J by 8 bases, leaving 16 bases between them. CDR3 length: 15 amino acids. Germline lookup yields CDR1 SGHRS and CDR2 YFSETQ. The DNA for the CDR3 is TGCGCCAGCAGCCAAACCCAGGGGAACGATTCACCCCTCCACTTT. Encoded protein: CASSQTQGNDSPLHF.